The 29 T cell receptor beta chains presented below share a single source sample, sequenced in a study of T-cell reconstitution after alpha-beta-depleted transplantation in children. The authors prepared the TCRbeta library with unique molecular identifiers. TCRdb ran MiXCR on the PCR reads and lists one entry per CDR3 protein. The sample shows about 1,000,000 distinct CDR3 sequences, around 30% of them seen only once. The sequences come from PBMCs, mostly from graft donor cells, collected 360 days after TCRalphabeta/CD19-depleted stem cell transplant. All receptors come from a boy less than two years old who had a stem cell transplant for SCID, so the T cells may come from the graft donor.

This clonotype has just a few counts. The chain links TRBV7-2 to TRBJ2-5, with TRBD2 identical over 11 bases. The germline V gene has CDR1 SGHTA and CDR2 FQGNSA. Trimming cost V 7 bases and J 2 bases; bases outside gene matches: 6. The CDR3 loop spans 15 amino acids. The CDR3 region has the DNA TGTGCCAGCACTTTAGCGGGGGGGCAACAAGAGACCCAGTACTTC. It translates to CASTLAGGQQETQYF. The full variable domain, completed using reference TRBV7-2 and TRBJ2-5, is GAGVSQSPSNKVTEKGKDVELRCDPISGHTALYWYRQSLGQGLEFLIYFQGNSAPDKSGLPSDRFSAERTGGSVSTLTIQRTQQEDSAVYLCASTLAGGQQETQYFGPGTRLLVL.

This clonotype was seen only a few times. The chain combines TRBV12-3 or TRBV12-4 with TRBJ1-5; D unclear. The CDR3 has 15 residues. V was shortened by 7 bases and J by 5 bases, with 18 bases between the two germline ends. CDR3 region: CASIIITYHDQPQHF. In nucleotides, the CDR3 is TGTGCCAGCATTATAATCACCTACCATGATCAGCCCCAGCATTTT.

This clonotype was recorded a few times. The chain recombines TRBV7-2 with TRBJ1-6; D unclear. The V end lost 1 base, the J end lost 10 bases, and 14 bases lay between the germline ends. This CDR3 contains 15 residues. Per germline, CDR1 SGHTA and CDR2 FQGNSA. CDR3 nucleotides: TGTGCCAGCAGCTTAGACGCGGGTGTGGGATCACCCCTCCACTTT. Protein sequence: CASSLDAGVGSPLHF.

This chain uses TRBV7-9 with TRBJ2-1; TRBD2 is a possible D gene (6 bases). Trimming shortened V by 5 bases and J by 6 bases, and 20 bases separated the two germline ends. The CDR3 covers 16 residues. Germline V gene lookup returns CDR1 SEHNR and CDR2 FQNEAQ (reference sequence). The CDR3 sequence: CASSEGEQRVRNEQFF. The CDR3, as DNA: TGTGCCAGCAGCGAAGGCGAACAGCGGGTTCGCAATGAGCAGTTCTTC.

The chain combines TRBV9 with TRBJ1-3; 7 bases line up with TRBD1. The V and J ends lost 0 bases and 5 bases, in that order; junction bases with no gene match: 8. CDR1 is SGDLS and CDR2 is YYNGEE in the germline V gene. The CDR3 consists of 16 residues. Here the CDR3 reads CASSVGNRGKRNTIYF. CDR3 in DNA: TGTGCCAGCAGCGTAGGGAACAGGGGAAAGAGAAACACCATATATTTT.

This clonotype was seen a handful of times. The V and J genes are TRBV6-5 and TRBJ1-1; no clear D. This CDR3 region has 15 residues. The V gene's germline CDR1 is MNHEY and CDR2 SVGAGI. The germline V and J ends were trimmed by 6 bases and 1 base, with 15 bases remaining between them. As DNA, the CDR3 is TGTGCCAGCAGCCGGACCGTAAATAGGAACACTGAAGCTTTCTTT. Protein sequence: CASSRTVNRNTEAFF.

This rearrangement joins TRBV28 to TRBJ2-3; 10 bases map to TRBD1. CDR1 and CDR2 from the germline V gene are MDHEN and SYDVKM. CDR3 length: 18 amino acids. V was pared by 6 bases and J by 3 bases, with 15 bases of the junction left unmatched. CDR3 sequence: CASRATARKDRGTDTQYF. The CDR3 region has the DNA TGTGCCAGCAGGGCAACCGCGCGAAAGGACAGGGGGACAGATACGCAGTATTTT.

The CDR3 DNA reads as TGTGCCACCAGCGGACCAGGGGCTCTCTCCTACAATGAGCAGTTCTTC. Its translation is CATSGPGALSYNEQFF. The V call is TRBV15, the J call TRBJ2-1; D possibly corresponds to TRBD1 (6 bases). Looked up from germline, CDR1 is LNHNV and CDR2 is YYDKDF (reference sequence). The CDR3 is 16 residues long. The V gene lost 5 bases and the J gene lost 0 bases, with 14 bases spanning the gap.

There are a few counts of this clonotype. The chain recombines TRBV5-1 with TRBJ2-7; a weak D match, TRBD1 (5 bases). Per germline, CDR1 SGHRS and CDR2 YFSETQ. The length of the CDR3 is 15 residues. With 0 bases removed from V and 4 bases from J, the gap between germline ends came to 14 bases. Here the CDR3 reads CASSLGPGKRYEQYF. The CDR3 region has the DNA TGCGCCAGCAGCTTGGGTCCAGGGAAAAGGTACGAGCAGTACTTC.

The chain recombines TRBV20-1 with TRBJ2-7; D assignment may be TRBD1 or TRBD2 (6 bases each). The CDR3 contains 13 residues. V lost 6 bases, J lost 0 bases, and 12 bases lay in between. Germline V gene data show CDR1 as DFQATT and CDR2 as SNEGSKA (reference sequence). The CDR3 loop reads CSAMGGSSYEQYF. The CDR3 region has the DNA TGCAGTGCCATGGGGGGCAGCTCCTACGAGCAGTACTTC.

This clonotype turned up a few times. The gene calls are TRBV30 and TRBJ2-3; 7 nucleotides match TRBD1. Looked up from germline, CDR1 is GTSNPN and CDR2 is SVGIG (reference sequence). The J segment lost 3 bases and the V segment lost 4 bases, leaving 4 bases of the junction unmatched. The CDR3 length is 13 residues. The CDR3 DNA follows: TGTGCCTGGAAACAGGGGATAACAGATACGCAGTATTTT. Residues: CAWKQGITDTQYF. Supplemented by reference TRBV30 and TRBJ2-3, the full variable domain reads SQTIHQWPATLVQPVGSPLSLECTVEGTSNPNLYWYRQAAGRGLQLLFYSVGIGQISSEVPQNLSASRPQDRQFILSSKKLLLSDSGFYLCAWKQGITDTQYFGPGTRLTVL.

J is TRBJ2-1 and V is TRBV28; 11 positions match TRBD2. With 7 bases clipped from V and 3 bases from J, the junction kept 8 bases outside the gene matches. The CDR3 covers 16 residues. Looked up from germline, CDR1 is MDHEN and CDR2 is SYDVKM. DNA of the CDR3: TGTGCCAGCACCTCACCCCTAGCGGGGGGCTACAATGAGCAGTTCTTC. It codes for CASTSPLAGGYNEQFF.

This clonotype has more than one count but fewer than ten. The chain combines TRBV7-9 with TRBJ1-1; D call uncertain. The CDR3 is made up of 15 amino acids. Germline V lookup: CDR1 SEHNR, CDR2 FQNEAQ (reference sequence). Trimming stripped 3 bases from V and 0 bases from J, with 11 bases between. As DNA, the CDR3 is TGTGCCAGCAGCTTGCGGGAACGAATGAACACTGAAGCTTTCTTT. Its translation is CASSLRERMNTEAFF.

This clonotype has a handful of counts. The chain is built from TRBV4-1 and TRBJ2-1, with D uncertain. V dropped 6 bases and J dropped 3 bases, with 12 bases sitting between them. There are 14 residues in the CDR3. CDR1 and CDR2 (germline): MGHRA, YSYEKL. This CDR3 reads CASSRLAFYNEQFF. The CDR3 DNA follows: TGCGCCAGCAGTAGGTTGGCGTTCTACAATGAGCAGTTCTTC.

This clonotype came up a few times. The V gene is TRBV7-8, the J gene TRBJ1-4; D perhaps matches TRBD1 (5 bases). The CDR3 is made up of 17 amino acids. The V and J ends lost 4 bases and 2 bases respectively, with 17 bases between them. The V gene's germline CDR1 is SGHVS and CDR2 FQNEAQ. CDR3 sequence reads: CASSSRGGGVTNEKLFF. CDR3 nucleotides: TGTGCCAGCAGCTCCCGAGGTGGGGGAGTGACTAATGAAAAACTGTTTTTT. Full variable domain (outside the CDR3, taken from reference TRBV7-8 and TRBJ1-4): GAGVSQSPRYKVAKRGQDVALRCDPISGHVSLFWYQQALGQGPEFLTYFQNEAQLDKSGLPSDRFFAERPEGSVSTLKIQRTQQEDSAVYLCASSSRGGGVTNEKLFFGSGTQLSVL.

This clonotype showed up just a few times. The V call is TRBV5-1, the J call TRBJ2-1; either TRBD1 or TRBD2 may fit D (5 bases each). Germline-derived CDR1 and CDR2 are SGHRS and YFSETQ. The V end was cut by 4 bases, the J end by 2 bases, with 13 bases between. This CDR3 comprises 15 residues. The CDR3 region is CASSGSGPAYNEQFF. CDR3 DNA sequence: TGCGCCAGCAGCGGATCGGGGCCGGCCTACAATGAGCAGTTCTTC.

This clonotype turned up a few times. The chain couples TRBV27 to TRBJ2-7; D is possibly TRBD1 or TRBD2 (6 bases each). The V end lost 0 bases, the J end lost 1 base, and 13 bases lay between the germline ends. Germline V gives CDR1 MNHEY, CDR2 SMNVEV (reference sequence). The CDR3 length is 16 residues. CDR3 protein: CASSLSAQGRSYEQYF. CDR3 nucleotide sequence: TGTGCCAGCAGTTTATCGGCGCAGGGGAGGTCCTACGAGCAGTACTTC.

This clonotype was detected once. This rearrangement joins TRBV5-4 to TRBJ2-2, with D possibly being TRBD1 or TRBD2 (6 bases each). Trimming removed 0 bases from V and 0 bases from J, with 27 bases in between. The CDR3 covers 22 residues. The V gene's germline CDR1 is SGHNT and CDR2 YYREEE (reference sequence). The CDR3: CASSLVLFSGAEPGPNTGELFF. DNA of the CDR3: TGTGCCAGCAGCTTGGTTCTGTTTTCGGGGGCCGAACCGGGACCGAACACCGGGGAGCTGTTTTTT.

CDR3 sequence reads: CSATPGRNNQPQHF. The CDR3 nucleotides are TGCAGTGCTACCCCGGGACGGAACAATCAGCCCCAGCATTTT. The chain employs TRBV20-1 and TRBJ1-5; D is possibly TRBD1 (5 bases). V shed 4 bases and J shed 3 bases, with 13 bases lying between them. Germline CDR1 reads DFQATT; CDR2 reads SNEGSKA (reference sequence). The CDR3 has 14 amino acids.

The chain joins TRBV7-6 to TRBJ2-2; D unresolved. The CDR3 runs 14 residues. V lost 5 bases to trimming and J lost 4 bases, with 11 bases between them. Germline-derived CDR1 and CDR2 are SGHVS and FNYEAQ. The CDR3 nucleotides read TGTGCCAGCAGCCCAAGCACGGGCACCGGGGAGCTGTTTTTT. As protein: CASSPSTGTGELFF. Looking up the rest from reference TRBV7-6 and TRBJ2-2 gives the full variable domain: GAGVSQSPRYKVTKRGQDVALRCDPISGHVSLYWYRQALGQGPEFLTYFNYEAQQDKSGLPNDRFSAERPEGSISTLTIQRTEQRDSAMYRCASSPSTGTGELFFGEGSRLTVL.

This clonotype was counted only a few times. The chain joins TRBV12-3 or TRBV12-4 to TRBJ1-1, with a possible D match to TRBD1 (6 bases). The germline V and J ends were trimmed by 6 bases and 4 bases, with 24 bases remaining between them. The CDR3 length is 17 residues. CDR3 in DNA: TGTGCCAGCAGCCCCGGACAGCTCCGTCTGGGGGGCACTGAAGCTTTCTTT. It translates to CASSPGQLRLGGTEAFF.

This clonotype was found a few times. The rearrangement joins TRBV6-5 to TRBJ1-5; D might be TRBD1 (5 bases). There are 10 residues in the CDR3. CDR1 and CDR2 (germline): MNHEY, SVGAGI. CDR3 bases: TGTGCTGATGGGGCTCAGCCCCAGCATTTT. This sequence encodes CADGAQPQHF.

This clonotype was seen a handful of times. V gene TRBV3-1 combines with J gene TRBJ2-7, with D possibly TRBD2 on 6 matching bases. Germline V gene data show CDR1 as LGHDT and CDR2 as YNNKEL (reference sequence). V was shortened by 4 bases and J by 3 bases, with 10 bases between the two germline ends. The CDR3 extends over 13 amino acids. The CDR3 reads CASSPKEGYEQYF. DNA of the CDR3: TGTGCCAGCAGCCCTAAGGAGGGCTACGAGCAGTACTTC.

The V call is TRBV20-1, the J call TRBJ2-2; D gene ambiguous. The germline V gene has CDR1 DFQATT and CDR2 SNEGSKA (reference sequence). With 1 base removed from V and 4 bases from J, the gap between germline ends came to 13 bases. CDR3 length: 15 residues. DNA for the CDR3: TGCAGTGCTAGAGCTATCACGAGAGGCACCGGGGAGCTGTTTTTT. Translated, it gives CSARAITRGTGELFF.

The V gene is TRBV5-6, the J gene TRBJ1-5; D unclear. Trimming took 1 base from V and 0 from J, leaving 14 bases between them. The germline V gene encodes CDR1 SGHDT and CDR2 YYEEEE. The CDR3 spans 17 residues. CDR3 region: CASSLYKLGYSNQPQHF. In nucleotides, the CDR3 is TGTGCCAGCAGCTTGTATAAGCTTGGATATAGCAATCAGCCCCAGCATTTT.

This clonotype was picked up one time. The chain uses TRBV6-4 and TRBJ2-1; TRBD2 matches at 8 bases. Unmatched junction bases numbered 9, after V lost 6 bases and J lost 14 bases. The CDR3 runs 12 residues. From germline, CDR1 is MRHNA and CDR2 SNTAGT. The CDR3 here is CASSETGTSKFF. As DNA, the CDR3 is TGTGCCAGCAGCGAGACCGGGACTAGTAAGTTCTTC.

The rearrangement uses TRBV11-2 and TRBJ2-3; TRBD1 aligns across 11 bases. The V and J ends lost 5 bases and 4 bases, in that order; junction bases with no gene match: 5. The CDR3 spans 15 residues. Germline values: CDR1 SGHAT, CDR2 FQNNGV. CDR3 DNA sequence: TGTGCCAGCAGCCCCGGACAGGGGGCATCAGATACGCAGTATTTT. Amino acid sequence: CASSPGQGASDTQYF. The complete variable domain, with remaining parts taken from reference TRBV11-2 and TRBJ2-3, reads EAGVAQSPRYKIIEKRQSVAFWCNPISGHATLYWYQQILGQGPKLLIQFQNNGVVDDSQLPKDRFSAERLKGVDSTLKIQPAKLEDSAVYLCASSPGQGASDTQYFGPGTRLTVL.

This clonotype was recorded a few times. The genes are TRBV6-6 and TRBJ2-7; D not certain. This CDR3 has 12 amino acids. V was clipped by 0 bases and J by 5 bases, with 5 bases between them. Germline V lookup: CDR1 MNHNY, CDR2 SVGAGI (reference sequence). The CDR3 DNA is TGTGCCAGCAGTTACTCCAGTAACGAGCAGTACTTC. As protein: CASSYSSNEQYF.

The DNA for the CDR3 is TGCAGCGTCCGTGGTGCGGGGGCGAATCAGCCCCAGCATTTT. Its translation is CSVRGAGANQPQHF. This sequence joins TRBV29-1 and TRBJ1-5; possible D gene TRBD1, 6 bases. Trimming took off 6 bases at V and 4 bases at J, with 16 bases between the two ends. The CDR3 covers 14 residues. In germline, CDR1 is SQVTM, CDR2 ANQGSEA. The variable domain in full, with the rest retrieved from reference TRBV29-1 and TRBJ1-5, is SAVISQKPSRDICQRGTSLTIQCQVDSQVTMMFWYRQQPGQSLTLIATANQGSEATYESGFVIDKFPISRPNLTFSTLTVSNMSPEDSSIYLCSVRGAGANQPQHFGDGTRLSIL.